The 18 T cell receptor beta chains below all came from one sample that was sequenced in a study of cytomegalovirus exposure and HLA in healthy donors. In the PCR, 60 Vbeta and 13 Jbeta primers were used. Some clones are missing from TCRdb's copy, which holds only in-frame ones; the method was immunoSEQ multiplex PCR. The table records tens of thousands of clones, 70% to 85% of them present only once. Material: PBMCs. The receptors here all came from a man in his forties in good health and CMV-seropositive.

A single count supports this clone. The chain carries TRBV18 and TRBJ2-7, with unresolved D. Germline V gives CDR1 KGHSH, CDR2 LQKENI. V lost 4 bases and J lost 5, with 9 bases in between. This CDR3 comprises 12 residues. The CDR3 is CASSRPPDEQYF. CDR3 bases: TGTGCCAGCTCACGACCGCCGGACGAGCAGTACTTC. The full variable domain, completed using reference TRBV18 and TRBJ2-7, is NAGVMQNPRHLVRRRGQEARLRCSPMKGHSHVYWYRQLPEEGLKFMVYLQKENIIDESGMPKERFSAEFPKEGPSILRIQQVVRGDSAAYFCASSRPPDEQYFGPGTRLTVT.

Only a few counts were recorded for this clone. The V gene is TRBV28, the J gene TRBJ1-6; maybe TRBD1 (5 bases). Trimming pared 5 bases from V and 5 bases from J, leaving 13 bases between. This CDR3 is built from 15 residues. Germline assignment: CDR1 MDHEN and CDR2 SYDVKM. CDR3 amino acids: CASSLHQGNNSPLHF. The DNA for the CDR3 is TGTGCCAGCAGTCTCCATCAGGGAAATAATTCACCCCTCCACTTT.

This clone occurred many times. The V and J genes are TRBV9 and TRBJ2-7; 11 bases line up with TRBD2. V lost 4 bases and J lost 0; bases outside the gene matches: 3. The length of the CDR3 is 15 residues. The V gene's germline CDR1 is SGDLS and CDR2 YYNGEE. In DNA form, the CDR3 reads TGTGCCAGCAGCATTAGCGGGGGGGCCTCCTACGAGCAGTACTTC. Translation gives CASSISGGASYEQYF.

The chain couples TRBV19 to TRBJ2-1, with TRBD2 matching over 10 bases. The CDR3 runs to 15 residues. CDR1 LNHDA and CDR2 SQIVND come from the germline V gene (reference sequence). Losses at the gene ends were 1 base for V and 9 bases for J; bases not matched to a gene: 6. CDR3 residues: CASSIATSGESEQFF. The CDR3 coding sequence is TGTGCCAGTAGTATAGCAACTAGCGGGGAAAGTGAGCAGTTCTTC.

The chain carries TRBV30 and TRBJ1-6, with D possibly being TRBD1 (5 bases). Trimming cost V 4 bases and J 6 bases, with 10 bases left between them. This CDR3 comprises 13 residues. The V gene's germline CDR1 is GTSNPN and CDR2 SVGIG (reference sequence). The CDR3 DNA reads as TGTGCCTGGACAGGGTATAGTAATTCACCCCTCCACTTT. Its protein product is CAWTGYSNSPLHF.

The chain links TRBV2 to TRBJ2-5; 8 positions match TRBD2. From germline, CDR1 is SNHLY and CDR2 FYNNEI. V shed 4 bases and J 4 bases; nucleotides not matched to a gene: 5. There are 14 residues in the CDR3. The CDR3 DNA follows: TGTGCCAGCAGTGCCCCGGGACTAGGAGAGACCCAGTACTTC. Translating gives CASSAPGLGETQYF.

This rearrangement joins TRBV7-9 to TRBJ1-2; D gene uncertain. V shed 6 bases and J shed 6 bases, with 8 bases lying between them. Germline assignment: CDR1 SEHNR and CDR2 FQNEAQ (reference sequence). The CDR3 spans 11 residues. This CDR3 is CASRRGDGYTF. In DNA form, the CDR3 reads TGTGCCAGCAGACGGGGAGATGGCTACACCTTC.

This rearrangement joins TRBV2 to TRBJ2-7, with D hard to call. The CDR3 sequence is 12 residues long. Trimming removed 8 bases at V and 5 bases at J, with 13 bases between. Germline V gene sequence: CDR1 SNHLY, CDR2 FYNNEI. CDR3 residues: CASVEPGDEQYF. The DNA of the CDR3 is TGTGCCAGCGTAGAACCAGGTGACGAGCAGTACTTC.

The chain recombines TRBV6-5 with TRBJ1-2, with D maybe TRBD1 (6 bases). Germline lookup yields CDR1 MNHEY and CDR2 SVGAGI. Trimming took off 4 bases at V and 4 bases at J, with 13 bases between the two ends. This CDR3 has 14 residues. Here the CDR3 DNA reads TGTGCCAGCAGTTTCCAGGGACAACTCTATGGCTACACCTTC. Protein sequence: CASSFQGQLYGYTF.

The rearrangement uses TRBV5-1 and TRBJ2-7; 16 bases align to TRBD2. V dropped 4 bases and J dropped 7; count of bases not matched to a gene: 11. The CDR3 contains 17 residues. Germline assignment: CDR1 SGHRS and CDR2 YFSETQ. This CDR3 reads CASSEGLAGGLEKEQYF. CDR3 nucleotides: TGCGCCAGCAGCGAGGGACTAGCGGGGGGGCTGGAGAAGGAGCAGTACTTC.

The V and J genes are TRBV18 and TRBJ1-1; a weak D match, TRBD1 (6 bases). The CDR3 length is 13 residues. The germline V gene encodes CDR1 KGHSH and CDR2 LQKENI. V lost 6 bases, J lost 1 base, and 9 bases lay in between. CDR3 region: CASSLGQNTEAFF. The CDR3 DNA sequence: TGTGCCAGCTCCCTGGGACAGAACACTGAAGCTTTCTTT.

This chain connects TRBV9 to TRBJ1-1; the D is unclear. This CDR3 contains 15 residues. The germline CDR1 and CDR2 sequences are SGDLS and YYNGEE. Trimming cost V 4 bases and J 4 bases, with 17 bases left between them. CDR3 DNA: TGTGCCAGCAGCCCCCGGAGAGGGCGGGTCACTGAAGCTTTCTTT. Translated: CASSPRRGRVTEAFF.

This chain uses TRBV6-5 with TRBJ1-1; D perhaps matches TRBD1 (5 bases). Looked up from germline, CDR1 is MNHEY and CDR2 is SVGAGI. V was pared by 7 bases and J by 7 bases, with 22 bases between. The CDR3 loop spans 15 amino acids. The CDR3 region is CASITFRDGGNEAFF. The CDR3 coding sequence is TGTGCCAGCATCACTTTCCGGGACGGGGGAAATGAAGCTTTCTTT.

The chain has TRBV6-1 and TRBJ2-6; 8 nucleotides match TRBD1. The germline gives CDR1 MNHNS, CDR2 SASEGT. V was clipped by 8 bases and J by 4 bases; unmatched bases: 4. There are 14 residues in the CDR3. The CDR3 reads CASRTGTGANVLTF. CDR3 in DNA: TGTGCCAGCCGGACAGGGACCGGGGCCAACGTCCTGACTTTC.

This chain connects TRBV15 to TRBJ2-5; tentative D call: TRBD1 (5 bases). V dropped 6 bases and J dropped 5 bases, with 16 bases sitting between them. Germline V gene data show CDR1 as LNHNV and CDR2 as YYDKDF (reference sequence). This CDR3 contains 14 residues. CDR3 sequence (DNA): TGTGCCACCAGTAATAGGGGCGGCCGGGAGACCCAGTACTTC. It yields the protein CATSNRGGRETQYF.

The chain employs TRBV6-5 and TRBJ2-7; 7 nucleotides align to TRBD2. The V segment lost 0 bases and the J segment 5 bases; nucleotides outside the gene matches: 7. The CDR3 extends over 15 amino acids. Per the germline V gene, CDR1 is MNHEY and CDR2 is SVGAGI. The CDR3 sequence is CASSYSGGRFDEQYF. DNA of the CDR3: TGTGCCAGCAGTTACTCGGGCGGGAGATTCGACGAGCAGTACTTC.

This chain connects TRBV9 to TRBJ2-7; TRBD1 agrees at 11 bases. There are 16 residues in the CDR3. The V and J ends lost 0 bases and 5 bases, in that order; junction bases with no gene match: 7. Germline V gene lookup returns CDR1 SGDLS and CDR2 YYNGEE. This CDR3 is CASSVGIGQGAHEQYF. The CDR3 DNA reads TGTGCCAGCAGCGTAGGAATTGGACAGGGGGCCCACGAGCAGTACTTC.

The CDR3 DNA sequence: TGTGCCAGCAGCTTAGCGGGACAGGTGTCGTACTTC. This gives the protein CASSLAGQVSYF. The rearrangement uses TRBV7-2 and TRBJ2-7; 8 bases agree with TRBD1. Germline V gene lookup returns CDR1 SGHTA and CDR2 FQGNSA. V gave up 0 bases and J gave up 12 bases; unmatched junction bases: 4. This CDR3 is built from 12 residues.